This is a list of T cell receptor beta chains from one sample in a study of Graves' ophthalmopathy and Graves' hyperthyroidism. From the multiplex PCR reads, TCRdb called clonotypes with MiXCR, one entry per CDR3 protein. The sample records 1 million to 1.3 million distinct CDR3 sequences, roughly two fifths being singletons. The sequenced material came from peripheral blood or thyroid tissue (not recorded which). The receptors derive from an adult man with Graves' hyperthyroidism. Both conserved end residues are part of each CDR3. D genes are given only for firm matches. Some rows mark clone size as missing; the rest say once, few, many or name a class of expanded clone.

j_call clone_size d_call v_call cdr3_nt cdr3_aa
TRBJ1-2 many . TRBV27 TGTGCCAGCAGTTTAACCGGGCGGGGCTACACCTTC CASSLTGRGYTF
TRBJ2-7 . TRBD1 TRBV12-3/TRBV12-4 TGTGCCAGCAGAATCTCAGGGGGCTCCTACGAGCAGTACTTC CASRISGGSYEQYF
TRBJ1-2 . TRBD1 TRBV10-3 TGTGCCATCAGAGTGGGGGACAGGGGCGATGGCTACACCTTC CAIRVGDRGDGYTF
TRBJ2-2 . TRBD1 TRBV7-6 TGTGCCAGCTTGGACAGGGTAGGATCGACCGGGGAGCTGCTTTTT CASLDRVGSTGELLF
TRBJ2-2 . . TRBV12-3/TRBV12-4 TGCGGGACGGCCATGAACACCGGGGAGCTGTTTTTT CGTAMNTGELFF
TRBJ2-2 few . TRBV19 TGTGCCAGTAGTCAACAGGGACGACCCGGGGAGCTGTTTTTT CASSQQGRPGELFF
TRBJ1-1 many . TRBV2 TGTGCCAGCAGTGAATTTCCACTTGGCACTGAAGCTTTCTTT CASSEFPLGTEAFF
TRBJ2-7 . . TRBV14 TGTGCCAGCAGCCATGTTGGCACCCACTACGAGCAGTACTTC CASSHVGTHYEQYF
TRBJ1-1 few . TRBV20-1 TGCAGTGCTAGAGATGGGCGTAGGACTGAAGCTTTCTTT CSARDGRRTEAFF
TRBJ1-6 . TRBD1 TRBV10-3 TGTGCCATCAGCGTAAGGACAGGGGTGAATTCACCCCTCCACTTT CAISVRTGVNSPLHF
TRBJ1-1 . TRBD1 TRBV5-1 TGCGCCAGCAGCCACGGGACAGGGTGGAGCACTGAAGCTTTCTTT CASSHGTGWSTEAFF
TRBJ1-1 many . TRBV5-1 TGCGCCAGCAGCCAAACTCGGACGCAAAGAGGTGGAACTTTCTTT CASSQTRTQRGGTFF
TRBJ2-7 . . TRBV10-3 TGTGCCAGCAGTGACTCATCGGTCCAGGGCTACGAGCAGTACTTC CASSDSSVQGYEQYF
TRBJ2-5 . TRBD1 TRBV7-2 TGTGCCAGCAGCTTAGTGGACAGGGGGCATCTTAGGGTACAGACCCAGTACTTC CASSLVDRGHLRVQTQYF
TRBJ2-2 . TRBD1 TRBV5-4 TGTGCCAGCAGCTTTAGGGACAGGGCAGGCACCGGGGAGCTGTTTTTT CASSFRDRAGTGELFF
TRBJ2-7 . TRBD1 TRBV7-6 TGTGCCAGCAGCTTAACGTGGGACAGCACCTACGAGCAGTACTTC CASSLTWDSTYEQYF
TRBJ2-7 many . TRBV15 TGTGCCACCAGCACCTCGGACACCGCCTACGAGCAGTACTTC CATSTSDTAYEQYF
TRBJ1-3 . TRBD1 TRBV29-1 TGCAGCGTTGGACCGGGACAGGGAAACACCATATATTTT CSVGPGQGNTIYF
TRBJ1-6 . TRBD1 TRBV27 TGTGCCAGCAGTCCGACGGGACAGGGCTATTCACCCCTCCACTTT CASSPTGQGYSPLHF
TRBJ2-7 many . TRBV12-3/TRBV12-4 TGTGCCAGCAGTTTAAATGGGAGGAGGTACGAGCAGTACTTC CASSLNGRRYEQYF
TRBJ2-2 . TRBD2 TRBV25-1 TGTGCCAGCAGTGATCGGGTACTAGCGGGATATAACACCGGGGAGCTGTTTTTT CASSDRVLAGYNTGELFF
TRBJ1-1 . . TRBV4-1 TGCGCCAGCAGCTTGAGGCGGAGGAAGAACACTGAAGCTTTCTTT CASSLRRRKNTEAFF
TRBJ1-4 once TRBD1 TRBV2 TGTGCCAGCAAGCTGGACAGGGGTGCTAATGAAAAACTGTTTTTT CASKLDRGANEKLFF
TRBJ2-7 . TRBD1 TRBV11-2 TGTGCCAGCAGCTCAACAGGGGGATCGGGGCGGGAGCAGTACTTC CASSSTGGSGREQYF
TRBJ1-1 many . TRBV7-2 TGTGCCAGCAACCCCTCTGGAAGTCCGGGTAACACTGAAGCTTTCTTT CASNPSGSPGNTEAFF
TRBJ1-2 many TRBD1 TRBV20-1 TGCAGTGCTAGATCCGGGACAGGGACTTACTATGGCTACACCTTC CSARSGTGTYYGYTF
TRBJ1-3 many . TRBV11-2 TGTGCCAGCAGCTTAGTTCCTGGGGGCGACGGAAACACCATATATTTT CASSLVPGGDGNTIYF
TRBJ2-5 few TRBD2 TRBV25-1 TGTGCCAGCAGTGAATACGGGGGGGAGACCCAGTACTTC CASSEYGGETQYF
TRBJ2-7 few TRBD2 TRBV5-4 TGTGCCAGCAGCTTGGGGACTAGCGGAGAATACGAGCAGTACTTC CASSLGTSGEYEQYF
TRBJ2-3 . . TRBV20-1 TGCAGTGCGACACAGAGCGATACGCAGTATTTT CSATQSDTQYF
TRBJ1-2 . TRBD1 TRBV29-1 TGCAGCGTTGGTTGGGGGGTGACAGGGGGCTATGGCTACACCTTC CSVGWGVTGGYGYTF
TRBJ2-7 once TRBD1 TRBV29-1 TGCAGCGTTGAAGATCCTAAGGGGGACAGGGAAGGTGGCCCCTACGAGCAGTACTTC CSVEDPKGDREGGPYEQYF
TRBJ1-5 few . TRBV27 TGTGCCAGCAGTTTAATGGCCGTGAGCAATCAGCCCCAGCATTTT CASSLMAVSNQPQHF
TRBJ1-2 . . TRBV7-9 TGTGCCAGCAGCTTAGCGGGGGTGGAGGGAAACTATGGCTACACCTTC CASSLAGVEGNYGYTF
TRBJ2-6 many . TRBV29-1 TGCAGCGTTGAAGCAGACTCTGGGGCCAACGTCCTGACTTTC CSVEADSGANVLTF
TRBJ2-2 many . TRBV9 TGTGCCAGCAGCGTAGGAGGGGAGCTGATTTTT CASSVGGELIF
TRBJ1-6 few . TRBV14 TGTGCCAGCAGCCAGGACACGAGCTCCTATAATTCACCCCTCCACTTT CASSQDTSSYNSPLHF
TRBJ1-6 . . TRBV2 TGTGCCAGCAGGTTCCCGGGACGGACAACTAATTCACCCCTCCACTTT CASRFPGRTTNSPLHF
TRBJ1-1 many . TRBV15 TGTGCCACCAGCAGAGCGGCAGGGAGGGGGAACGCTGAAGCTTTCTTT CATSRAAGRGNAEAFF
TRBJ2-6 once . TRBV7-9 TGTGCCAGCAGCCGCGGGCAATCTGGGGCCTACGTCCTGACTTTC CASSRGQSGAYVLTF
TRBJ2-3 many TRBD2 TRBV15 TGTGCCACCAGCTTCCGAGCGGGAGCAGGAGATACGCAGTATTTT CATSFRAGAGDTQYF
TRBJ1-2 . . TRBV10-2 TGTGCCAGCAGTCGGGAGACGGACTATGGCTACACCTTC CASSRETDYGYTF
TRBJ1-2 few . TRBV10-1 TGCGCCAGCAGTATCCCCGGACCGGTAATCGTTACTAACTATGGCTACACCTTC CASSIPGPVIVTNYGYTF
TRBJ2-5 many . TRBV19 TGTGCCAGTACCCCAGACAGTTCCCAAGAGACCCAGTACTTC CASTPDSSQETQYF
TRBJ1-4 . . TRBV6-1 TGTGCCAGCAGTGATAAGCGGACTCATAATGAAAAACTGTTTTTT CASSDKRTHNEKLFF
TRBJ2-7 few TRBD1 TRBV7-8 TGTGCCAGCAGCATACCCCGGGACAGGAGCTCCTACGAGCAGTACTTC CASSIPRDRSSYEQYF
TRBJ2-7 . TRBD1 TRBV6-5 TGTGCCAGCAGGTATAAGGGACAGGGGATCTACGAGCAGTACTTC CASRYKGQGIYEQYF
TRBJ2-2 many . TRBV7-6 TGTGCCAGCAGCTCCTCCGGGACCGGGGAGCTGTTTTTT CASSSSGTGELFF
TRBJ2-3 few . TRBV25-1 TGTGCCAGCAGTGCCCCGACAGGACCGAGCACAGATACGCAGTATTTT CASSAPTGPSTDTQYF
TRBJ1-5 . . TRBV7-6 TGTGCCAGCAGCTTAGTACATGATCAGCCCCAGCATTTT CASSLVHDQPQHF
TRBJ1-1 many . TRBV6-1 TGTGCCAGCCTGAGGCAGATTGAAGCTTTCTTT CASLRQIEAFF
TRBJ2-7 many TRBD1 TRBV6-1 TGTGCCAGCAGTGAAGTCACAGGGGCCATCTTCGAGCAGTACTTC CASSEVTGAIFEQYF
TRBJ2-7 few . TRBV5-1 TGCGCCAGCAGCTTCGCCTTCTTCGGGTCCGAAGAAAACGAGCAGTACTTC CASSFAFFGSEENEQYF
TRBJ2-7 few . TRBV10-3 TGTGCCACCGGGCCATCGAGCTCCTACGAGCAGTACTTC CATGPSSSYEQYF
TRBJ1-4 many . TRBV25-1 TGTGCCAGCAGTGAGGCCAGGGGACGGGGTGAAAAACTGTTTTTT CASSEARGRGEKLFF
TRBJ1-6 . TRBD1 TRBV25-1 TGTGCCAGCGAGGGACAGGTAAATTCACCCCTCCACTTT CASEGQVNSPLHF